The 18 T cell receptor beta chains in this list originate from one sample, sequenced in a study of CD8 T cells in ankylosing spondylitis. In TCRdb, the 5' RACE reads were re-called with MiXCR into one record per CDR3 protein. The table includes roughly 250,000 distinct CDR3 sequences, roughly a tenth detected once. Sequenced: blood, either unsorted or a sorted T cell fraction (not recorded which). The receptors were gathered from a male donor with ankylosing spondylitis or in good health (not recorded which).

The chain couples TRBV11-2 to TRBJ2-7; TRBD1 matches at 7 bases. V lost 5 bases, J lost 2 bases, and 6 bases stayed unmatched. CDR1 SGHAT and CDR2 FQNNGV come from the germline V gene. The CDR3 is 14 residues long. CDR3 DNA: TGTGCCAGCAGCCCTTCGGGGACAGCCTACGAGCAGTACTTC. Its translation is CASSPSGTAYEQYF.

The CDR3 region is CSATSGAQETQYF. The CDR3, as DNA: TGCAGTGCAACTAGCGGGGCCCAAGAGACCCAGTACTTC. V is TRBV20-1 and J is TRBJ2-5, with 10 bases identical to TRBD2. From germline, CDR1 is DFQATT and CDR2 SNEGSKA (reference sequence). V shed 6 bases, J shed 1 base, and the junction held 2 bases outside the gene matches. The CDR3 totals 13 residues.

The sample holds many counts of this clonotype. The rearrangement links TRBV12-3 or TRBV12-4 to TRBJ1-1; D is unresolved. Deletions cut 1 base from V and 0 bases from J, with 9 bases between. The CDR3 has 15 residues. The CDR3 DNA reads as TGTGCCAGCAGTTTAGGTGCAGAAATGAACACTGAAGCTTTCTTT. It codes for CASSLGAEMNTEAFF.

The chain is built from TRBV12-3 or TRBV12-4 and TRBJ2-1; D is tentatively TRBD1 or TRBD2 (5 bases each). CDR3 size: 12 residues. V was trimmed by 7 bases and J by 9 bases, leaving 13 bases between them. In nucleotides, the CDR3 is TGTGCCAGCACCCAGGGACGGGGTGAGCAGTTCTTC. Protein: CASTQGRGEQFF.

This clonotype has at least ten counts. The chain couples TRBV29-1 to TRBJ2-2; 9 nucleotides match TRBD1. Germline CDR1 and CDR2: SQVTM and ANQGSEA. The CDR3 sequence is 11 residues long. With V trimmed by 6 bases and J by 7 bases, 0 bases remained unmatched. CDR3 amino acids: CSVTGGGELFF. The DNA of the CDR3 is TGCAGCGTGACAGGGGGCGGGGAGCTGTTTTTT.

In the case of this clonotype: A much larger clone differs by one base, so this may be a read error. The chain joins TRBV7-2 to TRBJ2-3; D unresolved. The CDR3 is 14 amino acids. Trimming stripped 2 bases from V and 4 bases from J, with 10 bases between. CDR1 and CDR2 (germline): SGHTA, FQGNSA. The CDR3, as DNA: TGTGCCAGCAGCTTACGGCCCGACGCAGATACGCAGTATTTT. Residues: CASSLRPDADTQYF.

This clonotype was recorded a few times. A much larger clone lies a single base off, so this may be a read error. V usage is TRBV5-5 and J usage is TRBJ1-1; D gene unclear. V was cut by 6 bases and J by 1 base, with 7 bases left in between. This CDR3 region has 12 residues. The V gene's germline CDR1 is SGHKS and CDR2 YYEKEE (reference sequence). Written as DNA, the CDR3 is TGTGCCAGCACCCCAGGGAACACTGAAGCTTTCTTT. Translation gives CASTPGNTEAFF.

This clonotype has a count of ten or more. The chain couples TRBV20-1 to TRBJ2-1, with 13 bases fitting TRBD2. This CDR3 spans 18 amino acids. Germline CDR1 DFQATT, CDR2 SNEGSKA (reference sequence). V gave up 1 base and J gave up 2 bases; unmatched junction bases: 8. The CDR3 sequence: CSARGTSGGPGTYNEQFF. CDR3 in DNA: TGCAGTGCTAGAGGGACTAGCGGGGGTCCCGGGACCTACAATGAGCAGTTCTTC.

This clonotype was seen many times. The chain recombines TRBV20-1 with TRBJ2-7, with TRBD1 as a possible D gene (7 bases). The CDR3 runs 13 residues. The germline CDR1 and CDR2 sequences are DFQATT and SNEGSKA (reference sequence). Trimming removed 5 bases at V and 2 bases at J, with 13 bases between. CDR3 loop: CSAWGDSTYEQYF. CDR3 nucleotides: TGCAGTGCTTGGGGGGACAGTACCTACGAGCAGTACTTC.

In its sample, this clonotype was seen many times. The chain combines TRBV6-1 with TRBJ2-2; 7 nucleotides line up with TRBD1. CDR3 length equals 16 residues. CDR1 is MNHNS, CDR2 SASEGT, per germline. V was pared by 5 bases and J by 7 bases, with 13 bases of the junction left unmatched. CDR3 coding DNA: TGTGCCAGCAGTCTGACAGGGTCAGCGTCGAGCGGGGAGCTGTTTTTT. This translates into CASSLTGSASSGELFF.

This sequence joins TRBV6-5 and TRBJ2-3; 8 bases line up with TRBD2. Germline V gives CDR1 MNHEY, CDR2 SVGAGI. This CDR3 comprises 17 residues. The V segment lost 4 bases and the J segment 5 bases; nucleotides outside the gene matches: 14. CDR3 DNA sequence: TGTGCCAGCAGTTTTCGGCTCGCCGGACTAGCAGGAGATACGCAGTATTTT. Amino acid sequence: CASSFRLAGLAGDTQYF.

This clonotype was counted at least ten times. J is TRBJ1-2 and V is TRBV6-6; D might be TRBD1 (6 bases). The CDR3 runs 13 residues. Germline V gene data show CDR1 as MNHNY and CDR2 as SVGAGI (reference sequence). The V gene lost 6 bases and the J gene lost 2 bases, with 10 bases spanning the gap. The CDR3 protein is CASSPDSNYGYTF. As DNA, the CDR3 is TGTGCCAGCAGCCCGGACAGCAACTATGGCTACACCTTC.

This clonotype was recorded many times. The rearrangement joins TRBV7-2 to TRBJ2-2; D is uncertain. There are 15 residues in the CDR3. V was cut by 1 base and J by 4 bases, with 10 bases left in between. Germline lookup yields CDR1 SGHTA and CDR2 FQGNSA. The CDR3 DNA reads TGTGCCAGCAGCTTAGTTGGGGTTTTCACCGGGGAGCTGTTTTTT. Its translation: CASSLVGVFTGELFF.

The chain has TRBV20-1 and TRBJ1-1; D is perhaps TRBD1 (5 bases). Germline V gene lookup returns CDR1 DFQATT and CDR2 SNEGSKA (reference sequence). This CDR3 contains 14 residues. The V gene lost 6 bases and the J gene lost 3 bases, with 17 bases spanning the gap. The CDR3 nucleotides read TGCAGTGCCCAGCGGGCCGGGGGAGACACTGAAGCTTTCTTT. It yields the protein CSAQRAGGDTEAFF.

The genes are TRBV5-1 and TRBJ2-3, with 7 positions matching TRBD2. V dropped 4 bases and J dropped 2; count of bases not matched to a gene: 10. Germline V lookup: CDR1 SGHRS, CDR2 YFSETQ. The CDR3 is 16 amino acids. CDR3 region: CASSGTGTTYTDTQYF. DNA for the CDR3: TGCGCCAGCAGCGGGACCGGGACTACCTACACAGATACGCAGTATTTT.

This clonotype has a count of ten or more. This sequence joins TRBV5-1 and TRBJ2-1; D might be TRBD2 (7 bases). The V gene lost 4 bases and the J gene lost 8 bases, with 19 bases spanning the gap. The CDR3 is 15 residues long. Per the germline V gene, CDR1 is SGHRS and CDR2 is YFSETQ. CDR3 DNA: TGCGCCAGCAGCCCTTTGAGGGGGGGCTTAGATGAGCAGTTCTTC. It encodes CASSPLRGGLDEQFF.

This clonotype was detected only a few times. The chain recombines TRBV4-1 with TRBJ1-5; 7 positions agree with TRBD1. The germline CDR1 and CDR2 sequences are MGHRA and YSYEKL. CDR3 size: 15 residues. V was pared by 2 bases and J by 4 bases, with 5 bases of the junction left unmatched. CDR3: CASSQLGQYNQPQHF. The CDR3, as DNA: TGCGCCAGCAGCCAATTGGGACAGTATAATCAGCCCCAGCATTTT.

This clonotype came up many times. The CDR3 DNA is TGTGCCAGCAGCCAGGGACTAGCGGGAGGGGATACGCAGTATTTT. This sequence encodes CASSQGLAGGDTQYF. The chain is built from TRBV6-1 and TRBJ2-3, with 16 nucleotides matching TRBD2. Germline trimming cut 6 bases from V and 6 bases from J; bases unmatched to any gene: 3. Germline V CDR1 and CDR2: MNHNS, SASEGT. This CDR3 is 15 amino acids long.